This TCR beta chain is from a study of response to subunit inactivated influenza vaccine. Study results and caveats: Authors suggested each seasonal influenza vaccination recruits few new T cells.

V was pared by 4 bases and J by 0 bases, with 13 bases between. The length of the CDR3 is 15 residues. Looked up from germline, CDR1 is SGHRS and CDR2 is YFSETQ. From the RT-PCR reads, TCRdb called clonotypes with MiXCR, one entry per CDR3 protein. Here the sample spans approximately 300,000 distinct CDR3 sequences, 20% to 25% being singletons. This clonotype has a handful of counts. No antigen is known for it. The chain uses TRBV5-1 and TRBJ1-1; D is perhaps TRBD1 (5 bases). The clonotype comes from a man between 50 and 69 years old who received an inactivated influenza vaccine. Sequences were derived from PBMCs from blood, sampled less than 22 months after vaccination. This chain's CDR3 is CASSGTETMNTEAFF. The CDR3 coding sequence is TGCGCCAGCAGCGGGACGGAGACCATGAACACTGAAGCTTTCTTT.